The 12 T cell receptor beta chains below come from one sample, sequenced in a study of CD8 T cells in Susac syndrome. A quantity of about 0.45 to 1 ug RNA underwent reverse transcription using random hexamers. TCRdb processed the immunoSEQ multiplex PCR reads anew with MiXCR; each CDR3 protein has one entry. The sample consists of about 210,000 distinct CDR3 sequences, approximately 95% of them appearing once. The source material was CD4+ T cells from PBMCs. The receptors were gathered from a human donor with multiple sclerosis.

The chain recombines TRBV28 with TRBJ2-1; tentative D call: TRBD2 (5 bases). CDR3 length: 15 amino acids. V was cut by 4 bases and J by 10 bases, with 20 bases left in between. CDR1 is MDHEN and CDR2 is SYDVKM in the germline V gene. CDR3 in DNA: TGTGCCAGCAGTTCTACTAGGAAGGCTCTCTTGGAGCAGTTCTTC. It codes for CASSSTRKALLEQFF.

V is TRBV3-1 and J is TRBJ2-1; a possible D gene is TRBD2 (5 bases). Germline V gives CDR1 LGHDT, CDR2 YNNKEL (reference sequence). The CDR3 contains 13 residues. The germline V and J ends were trimmed by 5 bases and 8 bases, with 13 bases remaining between them. The CDR3 loop is CASSGTRFHEQFF. CDR3 coding DNA: TGTGCCAGCAGCGGAACTAGATTCCATGAGCAGTTCTTC.

The rearrangement links TRBV5-1 to TRBJ1-2, with 7 bases aligning to TRBD1. Germline assignment: CDR1 SGHRS and CDR2 YFSETQ. This CDR3 is built from 15 residues. V shed 4 bases, J shed 4 bases, and the junction held 10 bases outside the gene matches. This CDR3 reads CASSPRTGQFYGYTF. CDR3 nucleotide sequence: TGCGCCAGCAGCCCAAGGACAGGCCAATTCTATGGCTACACCTTC.

The rearrangement links TRBV14 to TRBJ2-5, with unresolved D. The V gene's germline CDR1 is SGHDN and CDR2 FVKESK. V shed 3 bases and J shed 4 bases, with 6 bases lying between them. This CDR3 region has 12 residues. The CDR3 sequence: CASSHTPETQYF. The CDR3 nucleotides are TGTGCCAGCAGCCACACCCCAGAGACCCAGTACTTC.

V is TRBV14 and J is TRBJ1-6, with TRBD1 as a possible D gene (5 bases). The CDR3 is 14 amino acids. With 4 bases removed from V and 7 bases from J, the gap between germline ends came to 11 bases. Looked up from germline, CDR1 is SGHDN and CDR2 is FVKESK. The CDR3 DNA follows: TGTGCCAGCAGCCCGCGTTGGGGGAATTCACCCCTCCACTTT. This codes for CASSPRWGNSPLHF. The complete variable domain, with remaining parts taken from reference TRBV14 and TRBJ1-6, reads EAGVTQFPSHSVIEKGQTVTLRCDPISGHDNLYWYRRVMGKEIKFLLHFVKESKQDESGMPNNRFLAERTGGTYSTLKVQPAELEDSGVYFCASSPRWGNSPLHFGNGTRLTVT.

V is TRBV9 and J is TRBJ1-2; tentatively, D is TRBD1 (6 bases). The CDR3 contains 11 residues. The V and J ends lost 3 bases and 6 bases respectively, with 6 bases between them. Per germline, CDR1 SGDLS and CDR2 YYNGEE. CDR3 sequence reads: CASSGQDGYTF. For the CDR3, the DNA is TGTGCCAGCAGCGGACAGGATGGCTACACCTTC.

The V gene is TRBV5-6, the J gene TRBJ2-3; D gene ambiguous. Trimming removed 5 bases from V and 4 bases from J, with 8 bases in between. The CDR3 runs 12 residues. CDR1 SGHDT and CDR2 YYEEEE come from the germline V gene. CDR3: CASRTWADTQYF. The CDR3 DNA is TGTGCCAGCAGAACGTGGGCAGATACGCAGTATTTT.

The chain has TRBV20-1 and TRBJ1-5, with TRBD1 matching 7 bases. The ends lost 1 base at V and 7 bases at J; junction bases unmatched: 7. CDR1 DFQATT and CDR2 SNEGSKA come from the germline V gene (reference sequence). The CDR3 has 14 residues. CDR3 in DNA: TGCAGTGCTAGAGCCGACAGGGTAGAACAGCCCCAGCATTTT. It specifies CSARADRVEQPQHF.

The chain uses TRBV14 and TRBJ2-7; 8 nucleotides match TRBD1. The CDR3 is 15 amino acids. Germline values: CDR1 SGHDN, CDR2 FVKESK. Trimming cost V 4 bases and J 4 bases; bases outside gene matches: 9. DNA for the CDR3: TGTGCCAGCAGCCGCACCGGGACAGGTGAATACGAGCAGTACTTC. The encoded protein is CASSRTGTGEYEQYF.

Notes on this clonotype: The germline gene is not matched at one end of the junction; a read error may be the cause. J is TRBJ1-1 and V is TRBV3-1, with D perhaps TRBD1 (6 bases). CDR1 is LGHDT, CDR2 YNNKEL, per germline (reference sequence). CDR3 length: 12 amino acids. The DNA of the CDR3 is TGTGCCAGCAGACAAGGACAGTTTGGAGCTTTCTTT. Protein product: CASRQGQFGAFF.

This rearrangement joins TRBV24-1 to TRBJ1-1; 11 bases are a match to TRBD1. This CDR3 spans 15 amino acids. The V and J ends lost 9 bases and 5 bases, in that order; junction bases with no gene match: 10. Germline values: CDR1 KGHDR, CDR2 SFDVKD. This CDR3 is CATPRTGGRRTEAFF. The CDR3 DNA reads as TGTGCCACCCCTCGGACAGGGGGCCGGAGGACTGAAGCTTTCTTT.

This chain uses TRBV14 with TRBJ2-3, with 8 bases lining up with TRBD2. V lost 0 bases and J lost 15; bases outside the gene matches: 8. CDR3 length: 13 residues. Looked up from germline, CDR1 is SGHDN and CDR2 is FVKESK. The DNA of the CDR3 is TGTGCCAGCAGCCAAGATCCGAGGACTAGCTATTATTTT. This sequence encodes CASSQDPRTSYYF.